This T cell receptor beta chain was found in a study of cytomegalovirus exposure and HLA in healthy donors. The germline CDR1 and CDR2 sequences are LGHNA and YSLEER. This CDR3 is built from 15 residues. V was pared by 1 base and J by 4 bases, with 14 bases between. 13 Jbeta primers and 60 Vbeta primers were used for the PCR. Profiled with immunoSEQ multiplex PCR; TCRdb holds only in-frame clones, not every one. The sample holds more than 85,000 clones, roughly 80% seen once. Sequences were obtained from PBMCs. This sequence was found in a woman aged 40 to 50 in good health and CMV-seropositive. The chain has TRBV4-3 and TRBJ2-7; no clear D gene. The CDR3 region is CASSQGPSEAYEQYF. CDR3 sequence (DNA): TGCGCCAGCAGCCAAGGGCCTTCAGAGGCGTACGAGCAGTACTTC.